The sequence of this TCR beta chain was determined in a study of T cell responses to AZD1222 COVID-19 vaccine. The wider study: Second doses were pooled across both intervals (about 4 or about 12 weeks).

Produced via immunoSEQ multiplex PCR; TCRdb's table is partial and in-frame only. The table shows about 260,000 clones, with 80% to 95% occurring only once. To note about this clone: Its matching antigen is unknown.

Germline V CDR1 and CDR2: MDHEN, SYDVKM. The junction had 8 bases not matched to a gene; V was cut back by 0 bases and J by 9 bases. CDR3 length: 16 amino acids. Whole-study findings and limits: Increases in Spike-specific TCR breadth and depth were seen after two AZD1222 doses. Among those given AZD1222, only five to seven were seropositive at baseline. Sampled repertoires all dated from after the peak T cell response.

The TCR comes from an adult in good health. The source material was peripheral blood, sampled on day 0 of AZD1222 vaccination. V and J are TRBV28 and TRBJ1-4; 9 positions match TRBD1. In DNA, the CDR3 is TGTGCCAGCAGTTTATGGGACAGGGGAATATCGCAAAAACTGTTTTTT. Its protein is CASSLWDRGISQKLFF.